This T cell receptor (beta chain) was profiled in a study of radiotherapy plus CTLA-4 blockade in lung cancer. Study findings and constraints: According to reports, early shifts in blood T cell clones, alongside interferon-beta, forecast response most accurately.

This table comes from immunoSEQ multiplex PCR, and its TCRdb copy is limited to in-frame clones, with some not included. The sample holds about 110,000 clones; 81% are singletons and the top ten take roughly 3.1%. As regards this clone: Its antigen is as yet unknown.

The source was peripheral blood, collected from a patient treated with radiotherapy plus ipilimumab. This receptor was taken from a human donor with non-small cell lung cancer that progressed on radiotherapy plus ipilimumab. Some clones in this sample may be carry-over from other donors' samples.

CDR3 region: CASNKGGGHYGYTF. The CDR3 DNA reads TGTGCCAGCAACAAGGGGGGAGGTCACTATGGCTACACCTTC. The V gene is TRBV6-5, the J gene TRBJ1-2; perhaps TRBD1 as D (6 bases). The V gene's germline CDR1 is MNHEY and CDR2 SVGAGI. The V and J ends lost 7 bases and 3 bases respectively, with 15 bases between them. The CDR3 has 14 amino acids.